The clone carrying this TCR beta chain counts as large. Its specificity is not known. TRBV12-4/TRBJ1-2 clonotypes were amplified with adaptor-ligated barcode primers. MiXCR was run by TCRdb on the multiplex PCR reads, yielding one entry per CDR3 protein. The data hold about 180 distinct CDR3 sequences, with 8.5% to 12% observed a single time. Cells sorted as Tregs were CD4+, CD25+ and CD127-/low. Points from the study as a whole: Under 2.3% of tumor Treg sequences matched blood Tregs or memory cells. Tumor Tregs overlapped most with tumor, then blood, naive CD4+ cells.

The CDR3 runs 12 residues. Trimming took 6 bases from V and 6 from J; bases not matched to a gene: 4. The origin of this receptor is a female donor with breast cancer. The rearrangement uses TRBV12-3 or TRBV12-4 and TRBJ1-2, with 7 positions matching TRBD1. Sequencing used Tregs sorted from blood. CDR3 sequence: CASSNRGNGYTF. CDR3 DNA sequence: TGTGCCAGCAGCAACAGGGGTAATGGCTACACCTTC.